This T cell receptor beta chain was captured in a study of cytomegalovirus exposure and HLA in healthy donors. The overall study: Falling in the Caucasian-associated ancestry cluster were approximately 86% of some 400 genotyped donors. The study's findings and limits: TCR beta V- and J-gene trimming was later associated with a missense DCLRE1C variant. A prior analysis recorded that most TCR beta V segments were productive about 87% or about 30% of the time. An Asian-associated ancestry cluster reportedly showed fewer N-insertions than the roughly 670-donor mean in a later analysis.

Use of 60 Vbeta and 13 Jbeta primers characterized the PCR. TCRdb's copy holds only in-frame clones and misses some; the assay was immunoSEQ multiplex PCR. The sample lists about 210,000 clones, roughly 87% occurring once. CDR1 MGHRA and CDR2 YSYEKL come from the germline V gene. With 4 bases clipped from V and 0 bases from J, the junction kept 5 bases outside the gene matches. The CDR3 runs 16 residues. For this clone: The antigen is unknown.

This chain joins TRBV4-1 and TRBJ2-7; 11 nucleotides line up with TRBD1. This sequence was found in a boy younger than 10 in good health and CMV-seronegative. What was sequenced was PBMCs. CDR3 DNA: TGCGCCAGCAGCCTACCGGGGACAGGGGGCTCCTACGAGCAGTACTTC. Its protein product is CASSLPGTGGSYEQYF.